Presented here are 18 T cell receptor beta chains from one specimen sequenced in a study of T cell changes during pregnancy in multiple sclerosis. The protocol was immunoSEQ multiplex PCR, while the TCRdb copy is restricted to in-frame clones and leaves out a portion. The table has some 40,000 clones, roughly nine tenths seen once. Sample: CD4+ T cells from peripheral blood mononuclear cells, taken in the first trimester of pregnancy. The receptor set was obtained from a female donor with multiple sclerosis, enrolled in a pregnancy study.

The chain is built from TRBV29-1 and TRBJ1-1, with 8 positions matching TRBD1. This CDR3 is 12 amino acids long. V gave up 6 bases and J gave up 4 bases; unmatched junction bases: 4. Germline V gene sequence: CDR1 SQVTM, CDR2 ANQGSEA. CDR3: CSVQGATTEAFF. The CDR3 DNA follows: TGCAGCGTCCAGGGGGCAACCACTGAAGCTTTCTTT.

The V call is TRBV5-1, the J call TRBJ2-3, with TRBD2 matching over 13 bases. CDR1 is SGHRS and CDR2 is YFSETQ in the germline V gene. CDR3 size: 15 residues. The V gene end was trimmed by 7 bases and the J gene end by 5 bases; junction bases not matched to a gene: 7. CDR3 bases: TGCGCCAGCGGGACTAGCGGGACAAGGGGAGATACGCAGTATTTT. Its translation: CASGTSGTRGDTQYF.

V and J are TRBV5-1 and TRBJ2-1; no reliable D call. This CDR3 is 12 amino acids long. Deletions cut 2 bases from V and 3 bases from J, with 3 bases between. The germline V gene encodes CDR1 SGHRS and CDR2 YFSETQ. This chain's CDR3 is CASSFYYNEQFF. For the CDR3, the DNA is TGCGCCAGCAGCTTCTACTACAATGAGCAGTTCTTC. The full variable domain, with the rest looked up from reference TRBV5-1 and TRBJ2-1, is KAGVTQTPRYLIKTRGQQVTLSCSPISGHRSVSWYQQTPGQGLQFLFEYFSETQRNKGNFPGRFSGRQFSNSRSEMNVSTLELGDSALYLCASSFYYNEQFFGPGTRLTVL.

V gene TRBV7-9 combines with J gene TRBJ2-1; TRBD1 matches at 12 bases. The V gene end was trimmed by 1 base and the J gene end by 0 bases; junction bases not matched to a gene: 4. CDR1 SEHNR and CDR2 FQNEAQ come from the germline V gene (reference sequence). The CDR3 contains 18 residues. CDR3 DNA: TGTGCCAGCAGCTTAGTGGGACAGGGGGCAAGCTCCTACAATGAGCAGTTCTTC. Protein product: CASSLVGQGASSYNEQFF.

The chain uses TRBV5-6 and TRBJ2-2; 11 bases map to TRBD2. The CDR3 loop spans 14 amino acids. The V gene end was trimmed by 7 bases and the J gene end by 6 bases; junction bases not matched to a gene: 5. Germline-derived CDR1 and CDR2 are SGHDT and YYEEEE. The CDR3 nucleotides are TGTGCCAGCTGGATAGCGGGAGGGCCCGGGGAGCTGTTTTTT. It encodes CASWIAGGPGELFF.

The chain couples TRBV4-1 to TRBJ1-1; a possible D gene is TRBD1 (5 bases). Germline assignment: CDR1 MGHRA and CDR2 YSYEKL. With 2 bases removed from V and 4 bases from J, the gap between germline ends came to 11 bases. The CDR3 spans 14 residues. The CDR3 DNA follows: TGCGCCAGCAGCCAATGGGGGGGAAGCACTGAAGCTTTCTTT. Amino acids: CASSQWGGSTEAFF.

Regarding this clone: One end of the junction is discordant with germline, which a read error may explain. This same CDR3 is encoded by further DNA sequences in the sample. The V call is TRBV6-5, the J call TRBJ1-1, with 9 bases that match TRBD1. This CDR3 comprises 15 residues. The germline V gene has CDR1 MNHEY and CDR2 SVGAGI. CDR3 DNA: TGTGCCAGCAGTCCCGACAGGGGGATGAACACTGAAGCTTTCTTC. It yields the protein CASSPDRGMNTEAFF.

The chain joins TRBV5-1 to TRBJ2-1; 7 bases fit TRBD1. The J segment lost 0 bases and the V segment lost 4 bases, leaving 7 bases of the junction unmatched. The CDR3 consists of 16 residues. The germline CDR1 and CDR2 sequences are SGHRS and YFSETQ. The CDR3: CASSPGPGGSYNEQFF. The CDR3 coding sequence is TGCGCCAGCAGCCCTGGCCCAGGGGGCTCCTACAATGAGCAGTTCTTC.

This chain links TRBV27 with TRBJ1-1; TRBD1 aligns across 7 bases. The CDR3 has 15 residues. CDR1 is MNHEY and CDR2 is SMNVEV in the germline V gene (reference sequence). V gave up 4 bases and J gave up 8 bases; unmatched junction bases: 13. The CDR3 sequence: CASSSLRQGISEAFF. CDR3 DNA: TGTGCCAGCAGTTCACTACGACAGGGAATTAGCGAAGCTTTCTTT.

The chain carries TRBV11-2 and TRBJ2-1; TRBD2 agrees at 7 bases. Trimming removed 1 base from V and 9 bases from J; junction bases left unmatched: 12. Per germline, CDR1 SGHAT and CDR2 FQNNGV. This CDR3 contains 16 residues. Here the CDR3 DNA reads TGTGCCAGCAGCTTAGCAAGTATCCTAGCTAGCGGTGAGCAGTTCTTC. Amino acid sequence: CASSLASILASGEQFF.

This chain links TRBV25-1 with TRBJ2-2, with D possibly TRBD2 on 6 matching bases. From germline, CDR1 is MGHDK and CDR2 SYGVNS. Deletions cut 7 bases from V and 5 bases from J, with 17 bases between. The CDR3 extends over 15 amino acids. The DNA of the CDR3 is TGTGCCAGCAAGTCGGTCGGGGAGGCTACCGGGGAGCTGTTTTTT. It specifies CASKSVGEATGELFF.

The chain joins TRBV7-9 to TRBJ2-1, with no clear D. V lost 5 bases, J lost 5 bases, and 13 bases lay in between. CDR3 length: 14 amino acids. Germline V gives CDR1 SEHNR, CDR2 FQNEAQ (reference sequence). The CDR3 loop is CASSPRSLDNEQFF. The CDR3 region has the DNA TGTGCCAGCAGCCCGCGGTCCTTAGACAATGAGCAGTTCTTC.

The chain couples TRBV6-1 to TRBJ2-2; 12 bases are a match to TRBD1. J gave up 5 bases and V 4 bases, and 5 bases lay outside the gene matches. The CDR3 is made up of 16 amino acids. The germline gives CDR1 MNHNS, CDR2 SASEGT. The CDR3, as DNA: TGTGCCAGCAGTGGGGGACAGGGGGCTAGGACCGGGGAGCTGTTTTTT. Encoded protein: CASSGGQGARTGELFF.

V and J are TRBV7-3 and TRBJ2-2; the match to TRBD2 covers 15 bases. The germline gives CDR1 SGHTA, CDR2 FQGTGA. The junction had 11 bases not matched to a gene; V was cut back by 4 bases and J by 5 bases. The CDR3 consists of 19 residues. The CDR3 protein is CASSSRTSGRVGRTGELFF. In nucleotides, the CDR3 is TGTGCCAGCAGCTCCCGGACTAGCGGGAGGGTAGGAAGAACCGGGGAGCTGTTTTTT. Complete variable domain (other parts from reference TRBV7-3 and TRBJ2-2): GAGVSQTPSNKVTEKGKYVELRCDPISGHTALYWYRQSLGQGPEFLIYFQGTGAADDSGLPNDRFFAVRPEGSVSTLKIQRTERGDSAVYLCASSSRTSGRVGRTGELFFGEGSRLTVL.

The CDR3 loop reads CASSSDISETQYF. The CDR3, as DNA: TGTGCCAGCAGCTCCGATATTAGCGAGACCCAGTACTTC. The genes are TRBV5-4 and TRBJ2-5; D call uncertain. V lost 3 bases to trimming and J lost 5 bases, with 11 bases between them. The CDR3 consists of 13 residues. Germline V gives CDR1 SGHNT, CDR2 YYREEE (reference sequence).

The genes are TRBV5-4 and TRBJ2-3; the D gene is possibly TRBD2 (5 bases). The ends were cut back, 4 bases at V and 6 bases at J, with 12 bases in the middle. Germline CDR1 is SGHNT and CDR2 is YYREEE (reference sequence). The CDR3 sequence is 13 residues long. The CDR3 sequence: CASSPGSDDTQYF. DNA for the CDR3: TGTGCCAGCAGCCCGGGGTCGGATGATACGCAGTATTTT. Looking up the rest from reference TRBV5-4 and TRBJ2-3 gives the full variable domain: ETGVTQSPTHLIKTRGQQVTLRCSSQSGHNTVSWYQQALGQGPQFIFQYYREEENGRGNFPPRFSGLQFPNYSSELNVNALELDDSALYLCASSPGSDDTQYFGPGTRLTVL.

The V and J genes are TRBV4-1 and TRBJ2-1; D unresolved. The germline V gene has CDR1 MGHRA and CDR2 YSYEKL. V dropped 1 base and J dropped 10 bases, with 20 bases sitting between them. CDR3 size: 16 residues. CDR3 loop: CASSQVNLGITEEQFF. As DNA, the CDR3 is TGCGCCAGCAGCCAAGTGAATTTGGGCATAACTGAGGAGCAGTTCTTC.

The chain recombines TRBV10-1 with TRBJ2-5; 8 nucleotides match TRBD1. The CDR3 totals 14 residues. V shed 4 bases and J 5 bases; nucleotides not matched to a gene: 6. CDR1 is WNHNN and CDR2 is SYGVQD in the germline V gene (reference sequence). In DNA form, the CDR3 reads TGCGCCAGCAGTGGGGGGACAGGTCGGGAGACCCAGTACTTC. Amino acid sequence: CASSGGTGRETQYF.